This T cell receptor (beta chain) was sequenced in a study of early T cells in non-severe SARS-CoV-2 infection. TCRdb re-called the 5' RACE reads with MiXCR, one entry per CDR3 protein. This table holds over 55,000 distinct CDR3 sequences, less than 9.5% found once. This sequence originates from an adult who was a healthcare worker with PCR-confirmed SARS-CoV-2 infection or an uninfected control (not recorded which). The material sequenced was whole blood.

The CDR3 reads CASSYRYNEQFF. The CDR3 nucleotides are TGTGCCAGTAGTTATAGATACAATGAGCAGTTCTTC. The V gene is TRBV19, the J gene TRBJ2-1; D not resolved. The CDR3 has 12 amino acids. The germline CDR1 and CDR2 sequences are LNHDA and SQIVND (reference sequence). V lost 5 bases and J 4 bases, leaving 6 bases between the germline ends.